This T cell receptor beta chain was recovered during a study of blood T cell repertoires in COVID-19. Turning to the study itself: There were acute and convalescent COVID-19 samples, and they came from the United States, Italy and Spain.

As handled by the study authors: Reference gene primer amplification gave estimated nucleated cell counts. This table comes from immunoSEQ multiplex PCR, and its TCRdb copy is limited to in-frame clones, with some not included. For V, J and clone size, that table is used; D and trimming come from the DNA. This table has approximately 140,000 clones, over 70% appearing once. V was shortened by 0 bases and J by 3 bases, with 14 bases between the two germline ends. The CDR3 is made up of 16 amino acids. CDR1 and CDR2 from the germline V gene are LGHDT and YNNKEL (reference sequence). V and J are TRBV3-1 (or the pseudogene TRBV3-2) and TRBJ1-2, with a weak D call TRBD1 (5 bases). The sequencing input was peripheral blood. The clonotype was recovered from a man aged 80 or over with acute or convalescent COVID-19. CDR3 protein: CASSQDRRGSYYGYTF. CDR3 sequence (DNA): TGTGCCAGCAGCCAAGATAGGCGGGGCTCGTACTATGGCTACACCTTC.